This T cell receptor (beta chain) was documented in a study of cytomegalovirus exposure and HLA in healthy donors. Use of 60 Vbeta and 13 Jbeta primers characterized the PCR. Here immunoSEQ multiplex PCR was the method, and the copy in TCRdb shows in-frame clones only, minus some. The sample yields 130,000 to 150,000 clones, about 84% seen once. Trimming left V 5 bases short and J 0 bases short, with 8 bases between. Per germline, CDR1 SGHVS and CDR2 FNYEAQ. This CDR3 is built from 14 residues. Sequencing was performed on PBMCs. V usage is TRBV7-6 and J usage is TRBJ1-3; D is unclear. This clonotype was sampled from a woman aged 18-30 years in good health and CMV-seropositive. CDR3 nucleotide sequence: TGTGCCAGCAGCACAGCAGACTCTGGAAACACCATATATTTT. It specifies CASSTADSGNTIYF.